This T cell receptor (beta chain) is drawn from a study of blood T cell repertoires in COVID-19. Across the study: The United States, Italy and Spain supplied acute and convalescent COVID-19 samples. Sources were T cells, B-cell-depleted T cells, or PBMCs; the material itself was cDNA or gDNA.

In the original analysis: Reference gene primer amplification gave estimated nucleated cell counts. Method: immunoSEQ multiplex PCR; TCRdb's copy keeps in-frame clones and lacks some. V, J and clone size are taken as reported in that table, and D and trimming were inferred from the DNA itself. This sample yields over 150,000 clones, of which less than 85% are seen a single time; about an eighth belongs to the top ten. Germline CDR1 and CDR2: LNHDA and SQIVND (reference sequence). V was cut by 3 bases and J by 11 bases, with 20 bases left in between. CDR3 length: 15 residues. The chain carries TRBV19 and TRBJ1-5; no firm D call. This sequence was found in a woman in her 50s with acute or convalescent COVID-19. Sequences were obtained from peripheral blood. Here the CDR3 reads CASSMLGRAGEAQHF. In nucleotides, the CDR3 is TGTGCCAGTAGTATGCTGGGAAGGGCGGGAGAGGCCCAGCATTTT.